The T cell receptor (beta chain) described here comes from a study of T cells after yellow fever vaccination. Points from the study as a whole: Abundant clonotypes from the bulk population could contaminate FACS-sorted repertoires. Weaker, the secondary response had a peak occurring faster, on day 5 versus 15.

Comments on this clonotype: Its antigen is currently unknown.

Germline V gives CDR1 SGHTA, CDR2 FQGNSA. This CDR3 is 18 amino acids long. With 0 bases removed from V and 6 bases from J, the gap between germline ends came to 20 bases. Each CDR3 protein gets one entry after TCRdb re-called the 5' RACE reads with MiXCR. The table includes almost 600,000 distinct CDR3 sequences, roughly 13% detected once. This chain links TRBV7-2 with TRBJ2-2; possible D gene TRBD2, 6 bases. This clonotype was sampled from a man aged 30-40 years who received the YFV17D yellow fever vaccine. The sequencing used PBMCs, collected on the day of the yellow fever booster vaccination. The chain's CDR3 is CASSLALLLPGGAGELFF. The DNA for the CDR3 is TGTGCCAGCAGCTTAGCCCTCCTCCTCCCCGGCGGGGCCGGGGAGCTGTTTTTT.